The sequence of this T cell receptor beta chain was determined in a study of vaccination effects on CD4 cells after COVID-19. This CDR3 is built from 15 residues. The trim removed 5 bases at V and 4 bases at J, leaving 7 bases unmatched. CDR1 is MNHEY and CDR2 is SMNVEV in the germline V gene (reference sequence). In this sample, this clone turned up a few times. Its antigen remains unknown. Following 10 days of culture, CD4+ T cells were isolated. Profiled with immunoSEQ multiplex PCR; TCRdb holds only in-frame clones, not every one. The sample carries some 36,000 clones, about 70% recorded once. The V gene is TRBV27, the J gene TRBJ1-4; 7 bases agree with TRBD1. This material consisted of CD4+ T cells from PBMCs cultured without peptide, taken before COVID-19 vaccination. The sequence derives from a human donor who received a COVID-19 vaccine. The CDR3 coding sequence is TGTGCCAGCAGTCCCCGGACAGGCCGTAATGAAAAACTGTTTTTT. This sequence encodes CASSPRTGRNEKLFF. Supplemented by reference TRBV27 and TRBJ1-4, the full variable domain reads EAQVTQNPRYLITVTGKKLTVTCSQNMNHEYMSWYRQDPGLGLRQIYYSMNVEVTDKGDVPEGYKVSRKEKRNFPLILESPSPNQTSLYFCASSPRTGRNEKLFFGSGTQLSVL.